This T cell receptor (beta chain) was documented in a study of shared clonotypes between healthy human individuals (dated by TCRdb to about 2020). Notes on the research overall: The cohort included three men and a couple of women between 18 and 49 years of age. For each donor, three plates each were used for CD4 naive and CD4 memory, two plates were used for CD8 naive, and one plate was used for CD8 memory. The study deeply sequenced blood TCR repertoires of about 5 healthy adults to estimate repertoire size and the extent of clonotype sharing between individuals. Per donor, leukapheresis produced somewhere between about 0.85 and 9.5 billion PBMCs. Libraries were prepared and TCR repertoires were sequenced by different laboratories using diverse techniques, in order to increase sequencing depth and limit assay-specific biases.

The donors were healthy, HIV-negative adults who had no recently reported acute infections or vaccinations. All donors were Caucasian adults living in Nashville, Tennessee, USA. CD4+ T cells were enriched by magnetic negative selection, after which naive cells were positively selected on CD45RA and the negative fraction was taken as the memory subset. Blood was collected by leukapheresis, and PBMCs were isolated by Ficoll-Histopaque density gradient centrifugation and then cryopreserved in liquid nitrogen vapor phase. Analytical flow cytometry was used to check the purity and quantity of every magnetically sorted T cell population. From each sorted fraction, genomic DNA was isolated and quantified by UV absorbance on a Nanodrop 2000c. Results and caveats for the whole study, not just this receptor: The small number of donors limited the genetic and exposure-history diversity represented. Estimated clonotype richness was generally larger for naive than for memory subsets. Higher generation probabilities were observed for clonotypes shared by all four sorted-subset donors than for non-shared clonotypes. When a handful of donors were compared, the shared fraction of clonotypes was 5% to 6.5% for naive CD4, around 4% for naive CD8, about 2.4% for memory CD4, and about 0.36% for memory CD8. Pairwise subsampling led to the expectation that sequencing depth would affect the degree of clonotype sharing among donors. Incomplete sequencing was indicated by rarefaction of sorted-subset datasets, despite the large sequencing depth. Sampling was restricted to blood, and TCR repertoires in tissue are likely to differ from TCR repertoires in blood.

On this clone: It has no known antigen specificity. The sample holds no much larger clone one base away, and base qualities are not on file.

Reading the germline V gene gives CDR1 MGHRA and CDR2 YSYEKL. The junction shows trimming of 0 bases on V and 1 base on J, plus 12 bases between the germline ends. From its cysteine to its phenylalanine, the CDR3 spans 16 amino acids. Only the CDR3 portion is preserved as DNA: 48 bases, with reading frame beginning at the first base. Using the deep immunoSEQ assay, TCR CDR3 regions were amplified from genomic DNA by multiplex PCR. Extracted genomic DNA from each cell subset was spread evenly across all wells of several immunoSEQ 96-well plates, with each plate serving as a replicate. For sorted subsets, 150 to 250 ng genomic DNA, equal to about 30,000 T cell genomes, was loaded into each replicate PCR. Purified libraries were measured with a Qubit 3.0 fluorometer, size-checked on a Bioanalyzer 2100, and measured again with the KAPA Library Quantification kit. Every immunoSEQ 96-well plate was sequenced on a dedicated single-read 150-cycle Illumina NextSeq 550 flow cell. The authors' pipeline ran thus. Because the immunoSEQ output held only junctional sequences and lacked quality scores, the filtering could not match the filtering applied to full-length reads. Sequences were annotated with PyIR, a Python wrapper for IgBLAST v1.9, and V/J genes and CDR3 were assigned using IMGT germline references. Reads were removed for weak V/J assignments (E-value above 1e-6), missing CDR3, stop codons, out-of-frame junctions, or ambiguous translated residues. V3J clonotypes were defined as sequences sharing the same inferred V gene, J gene, and CDR3 amino acid sequence. The percentage overlap between two repertoires was calculated by dividing the number of shared unique clonotypes by the size of the smaller repertoire. Three approaches were used to assess repertoire richness: RTK rarefaction, the Chao1 estimator, and Recon v2.1 estimates of unobserved clonotypes. Generation probabilities for all TCRbeta clonotypes obtained by the gDNA method from a handful of donors were computed using OLGA. TCRdb limited this immuneACCESS table to in-frame rearrangements with V and J called. A share of clones is missing; checked studies link under half to unresolved V genes, and the rest is unexplained. V, J and clone size derive from that table, while D and trimming were established from the DNA sequence. This sample gives under 2.5 million clones in total; 85% to 95% of them show up just once. The top ten clones comprise approximately 0.4% of the sample.

The receptor was isolated from a man aged 18-30 years in good health. Some clones in this sample may be carry-over from other donors' samples. Recombination joined TRBV4-1 with TRBJ2-5; the D call could be TRBD1 or TRBD2, with each sharing 5 bases. The sequenced sample was naive CD4+ T cells from PBMCs. The sample's cell subset or site label, decoded: CD45RA+ positively selected. The DNA sequence reads TGCGCCAGCAGCCAAGAATTCGGGGCTATCCAAGAGACCCAGTACTTC. It translates to CASSQEFGAIQETQYF.